The clone carrying this T cell receptor beta chain showed up just a few times. Antigen unknown. CDR3 size: 12 residues. Germline values: CDR1 SGHNT, CDR2 YYREEE (reference sequence). The J segment lost 5 bases and the V segment lost 2 bases, leaving 1 base of the junction unmatched. Clones were read by immunoSEQ multiplex PCR, and TCRdb kept only the in-frame ones, dropping some. The table records about 41,000 clones, 80% to 90% of them present only once. The data were obtained in a study of OX40 agonist ivuxolimab in advanced cancers. As for the study in general: Cohort: around 86% men, mean age approximately 60, aged about 20 to 85.

Points from the study as a whole: Undetermined was the antigen specificity of the expanded peripheral T cells. By week 6 at 0.1 to 3.0 mg/kg, blood CD4+ and CD8+ T cells had expanded clonally.

The J gene is TRBJ2-7, the V gene TRBV5-4; 7 nucleotides agree with TRBD1. The TCR was taken from an adult with an advanced solid tumor such as melanoma, head and neck, liver or kidney cancer. This sample comprised CD4+ or CD8+ T cells sorted from blood, obtained in a trial of the OX40 agonist ivuxolimab. CDR3 bases: TGTGCCAGCAGCTTCCAGGGGGACGAGCAGTACTTC. As protein: CASSFQGDEQYF.